The 23 T cell receptor beta chains presented below share a single source sample, sequenced in a study of cytomegalovirus exposure and HLA in healthy donors. With 60 Vbeta and 13 Jbeta primers, the PCR was carried out. Sequencing used immunoSEQ multiplex PCR; TCRdb keeps in-frame clones, though not all of them. The repertoire holds about 87,000 clones, roughly 70% seen once, with about 20% in the top ten. The sequenced sample was PBMCs. The origin of the receptors is a man younger than 40 in good health and CMV-seropositive.

The V and J genes are TRBV27 and TRBJ2-7; D possibly corresponds to TRBD1 (5 bases). V dropped 4 bases and J dropped 3 bases, with 10 bases sitting between them. The germline CDR1 and CDR2 sequences are MNHEY and SMNVEV (reference sequence). The CDR3 totals 13 residues. The CDR3 DNA reads TGTGCCAGCAGTTACACAGGCCGCTACGAGCAGTACTTC. Translated: CASSYTGRYEQYF.

This chain uses TRBV29-1 with TRBJ2-7; TRBD1 might be the D (5 bases). CDR3 length equals 13 residues. CDR1 and CDR2 (germline): SQVTM, ANQGSEA. Trimming left V 4 bases short and J 2 bases short, with 12 bases between. The CDR3 DNA is TGCAGCGTTGTCGACAGAGAGACCTACGAGCAGTACTTC. This codes for CSVVDRETYEQYF.

This chain uses TRBV7-9 with TRBJ1-3; TRBD1 matches 8 bases. Germline V CDR1 and CDR2: SEHNR, FQNEAQ (reference sequence). V dropped 4 bases and J dropped 2; count of bases not matched to a gene: 7. The CDR3 totals 16 residues. The CDR3 region is CASSSNRGMAGNTIYF. CDR3 nucleotide sequence: TGTGCCAGCAGCTCAAACAGGGGGATGGCTGGAAACACCATATATTTT.

This sequence joins TRBV28 and TRBJ2-7, with TRBD1 matching 9 bases. Germline V gene sequence: CDR1 MDHEN, CDR2 SYDVKM. Trimming removed 4 bases from V and 4 bases from J; junction bases left unmatched: 8. The CDR3 has 15 residues. This chain's CDR3 is CASSYRDRERYEQYF. In DNA, the CDR3 is TGTGCCAGCAGTTACCGGGACAGGGAGCGATACGAGCAGTACTTC.

This rearrangement joins TRBV28 to TRBJ1-3, with D maybe TRBD1 (6 bases). The CDR3 has 12 residues. V shed 8 bases and J shed 7 bases, with 12 bases lying between them. From germline, CDR1 is MDHEN and CDR2 SYDVKM. The CDR3 spells CASGGQGNTIYF. The CDR3 nucleotides are TGTGCCAGCGGTGGGCAGGGGAACACCATATATTTT.

This clone appeared a few times. The J gene is TRBJ1-6, the V gene TRBV6-5, with TRBD1 as a possible D gene (5 bases). CDR1 and CDR2 (germline): MNHEY, SVGAGI. The CDR3 runs to 11 residues. The V and J ends lost 2 bases and 15 bases respectively, with 8 bases between them. CDR3 nucleotides: TGTGCCAGCAGTTACGGGGGACTCCTCCACTTT. Translation gives CASSYGGLLHF.

This clone has at least ten counts. V gene TRBV6-1 combines with J gene TRBJ2-5, with a weak D call TRBD2 (7 bases). V lost 0 bases, J lost 5 bases, and 13 bases lay in between. Germline V gene sequence: CDR1 MNHNS, CDR2 SASEGT. This CDR3 is built from 15 residues. CDR3 loop: CASSEAGGLGETQYF. In nucleotides, the CDR3 is TGTGCCAGCAGTGAAGCGGGGGGGCTGGGGGAGACCCAGTACTTC.

This clone occurred a few times. The chain is built from TRBV6-1 and TRBJ2-5, with no clear D. The CDR3 contains 13 residues. Trimming took off 1 base at V and 5 bases at J, with 8 bases between the two ends. Per germline, CDR1 MNHNS and CDR2 SASEGT. The CDR3 coding sequence is TGTGCCAGCAGTGAAGAGTTCGGGGAGACCCAGTACTTC. Translated, it gives CASSEEFGETQYF.

V gene TRBV5-4 combines with J gene TRBJ1-1; D perhaps matches TRBD1 (5 bases). The CDR3 totals 14 residues. Germline values: CDR1 SGHNT, CDR2 YYREEE (reference sequence). Trimming left V 4 bases short and J 0 bases short, with 10 bases between. DNA for the CDR3: TGTGCCAGCAGCCCCGACAGTTTGAACACTGAAGCTTTCTTT. It codes for CASSPDSLNTEAFF.

This chain links TRBV9 with TRBJ2-3, with 13 bases lining up with TRBD2. The CDR3 runs 16 residues. Trimming took 3 bases from V and 3 from J; bases not matched to a gene: 4. Germline V gene sequence: CDR1 SGDLS, CDR2 YYNGEE. CDR3 DNA sequence: TGTGCCAGCAGCGGTGGACTAGCGGGAGTTACAGATACGCAGTATTTT. Its protein product is CASSGGLAGVTDTQYF.

The chain is built from TRBV28 and TRBJ2-3, with TRBD2 as a possible D gene (5 bases). Between the trimmed V and J ends, which lost 6 bases and 2 bases, there was a span of 12 bases. Germline V gives CDR1 MDHEN, CDR2 SYDVKM. CDR3 length equals 14 residues. CDR3 in DNA: TGTGCCAGCAGCTCAAGCGGCTACACAGATACGCAGTATTTT. This translates into CASSSSGYTDTQYF.

V gene TRBV6-5 combines with J gene TRBJ1-2; possibly TRBD1 for D (6 bases). CDR3 length equals 15 residues. V was trimmed by 7 bases and J by 5 bases, leaving 20 bases between them. Germline CDR1 is MNHEY and CDR2 is SVGAGI. The CDR3 spells CASTLRVQGGYGYTF. CDR3 in DNA: TGTGCCAGCACCCTAAGGGTACAGGGTGGGTATGGCTACACCTTC.

This chain links TRBV4-1 with TRBJ2-1; D is ambiguous. V was cut by 1 base and J by 7 bases, with 20 bases left in between. The length of the CDR3 is 17 residues. Germline V gene sequence: CDR1 MGHRA, CDR2 YSYEKL. CDR3 sequence: CASSQVPGAPLPNEQFF. The CDR3 DNA is TGCGCCAGCAGCCAAGTTCCCGGAGCCCCCCTACCGAATGAGCAGTTCTTC.

V gene TRBV28 combines with J gene TRBJ1-1; possible D gene TRBD1, 6 bases. With 3 bases removed from V and 1 base from J, the gap between germline ends came to 12 bases. The CDR3 length is 15 residues. CDR1 and CDR2 from the germline V gene are MDHEN and SYDVKM. The CDR3 protein is CASSFYSDRNTEAFF. Written as DNA, the CDR3 is TGTGCCAGCAGTTTCTATTCGGACAGGAACACTGAAGCTTTCTTT.

J is TRBJ2-7 and V is TRBV28; 9 positions agree with TRBD1. Trimming at V came to 6 bases and at J to 7 bases, leaving 10 bases not matched to a gene. CDR1 is MDHEN, CDR2 SYDVKM, per germline. The CDR3 totals 14 residues. The CDR3 DNA sequence: TGTGCCAGCAGCTCGACAGGGGGGGGGAGGGAGCAGTACTTC. The encoded protein is CASSSTGGGREQYF. Complete variable domain (other parts from reference TRBV28 and TRBJ2-7): DVKVTQSSRYLVKRTGEKVFLECVQDMDHENMFWYRQDPGLGLRLIYFSYDVKMKEKGDIPEGYSVSREKKERFSLILESASTNQTSMYLCASSSTGGGREQYFGPGTRLTVT.

CDR3 residues: CASSVGGVRAYNEQFF. The CDR3 DNA reads TGTGCCAGCAGCGTGGGGGGAGTCAGGGCCTACAATGAGCAGTTCTTC. The chain joins TRBV11-1 to TRBJ2-1, with D possibly matching TRBD2 (6 bases). V was pared by 5 bases and J by 2 bases, with 16 bases between. Per germline, CDR1 SGHAT and CDR2 FQDESV (reference sequence). The CDR3 sequence is 16 residues long.

The genes are TRBV27 and TRBJ1-1; a weak D match, TRBD1 (6 bases). The CDR3 has 17 residues. V was cut by 2 bases and J by 0 bases, with 16 bases left in between. The germline V gene encodes CDR1 MNHEY and CDR2 SMNVEV (reference sequence). The CDR3 nucleotides read TGTGCCAGCAGTTTAAGGGGGTCAACAGGTCTGAACACTGAAGCTTTCTTT. Its protein product is CASSLRGSTGLNTEAFF.

As DNA, the CDR3 is TGTGCCAGCAGGACAGGGTCTTCCCCATCTCAGCCCCAGCATTTT. Translation: CASRTGSSPSQPQHF. The chain joins TRBV2 to TRBJ1-5, with 7 positions matching TRBD1. This CDR3 comprises 15 residues. Trimming cost V 6 bases and J 6 bases; bases outside gene matches: 11. Per germline, CDR1 SNHLY and CDR2 FYNNEI.

This chain joins TRBV7-8 and TRBJ1-2; D remains unclear. The germline V and J ends were trimmed by 2 bases and 2 bases, with 12 bases remaining between them. There are 15 residues in the CDR3. Looked up from germline, CDR1 is SGHVS and CDR2 is FQNEAQ. CDR3 sequence (DNA): TGTGCCAGCAGCTTAAGCTCCATTCTCAACTATGGCTACACCTTC. Its protein product is CASSLSSILNYGYTF.

The chain uses TRBV7-6 and TRBJ2-5, with 12 bases fitting TRBD2. Germline CDR1 and CDR2: SGHVS and FNYEAQ. V lost 2 bases, J lost 2 bases, and 9 bases stayed unmatched. The CDR3 length is 18 residues. The CDR3 DNA follows: TGTGCCAGCAGCTTAAGGCTAGCGGGGGGGATAACTCAAGAGACCCAGTACTTC. Translated, it gives CASSLRLAGGITQETQYF.

The table lists this clone with a few counts. The rearrangement uses TRBV5-1 and TRBJ1-1; D ambiguous. V dropped 1 base and J dropped 1 base, with 8 bases sitting between them. The length of the CDR3 is 14 residues. Germline V lookup: CDR1 SGHRS, CDR2 YFSETQ. The DNA for the CDR3 is TGCGCCAGCAGCTTGCAGGTAGAGAACACTGAAGCTTTCTTT. Translating gives CASSLQVENTEAFF.

The chain uses TRBV19 and TRBJ2-5, with 7 bases matching TRBD1. Germline V gives CDR1 LNHDA, CDR2 SQIVND (reference sequence). Losses at the gene ends were 5 bases for V and 5 bases for J; bases not matched to a gene: 8. The CDR3 length is 14 residues. This chain's CDR3 is CASSQQGIGETQYF. As DNA, the CDR3 is TGTGCCAGTAGTCAACAGGGGATCGGGGAGACCCAGTACTTC.

The chain couples TRBV27 to TRBJ1-5; D is perhaps TRBD1 (5 bases). Germline V gene lookup returns CDR1 MNHEY and CDR2 SMNVEV (reference sequence). This CDR3 comprises 14 residues. V was trimmed by 5 bases and J by 4 bases, leaving 12 bases between them. As DNA, the CDR3 is TGTGCCAGCAGTCGGGCGGGGGAAAATCAGCCCCAGCATTTT. Translation: CASSRAGENQPQHF.